This T cell receptor (beta chain) was found in a study of T-cell reconstitution after alpha-beta-depleted transplantation in children. The library targeted TCRbeta and was prepared with unique molecular identifiers. Each CDR3 protein is one row after TCRdb ran MiXCR on the PCR reads. The table shows tens of thousands of distinct CDR3 sequences, with approximately 6.5% occurring only once. This clonotype was recorded many times. Its antigen is as yet unknown. The study's findings and limits: There were some patients whose high TCRbeta diversity at day 60 came from surviving recipient T cells and thymic progenitors. Two months or so post-transplant, alpha-beta T cells reportedly derived from several hundred expanded graft clones.

The receptor comes from a child younger than two who had a stem cell transplant for acute myeloid leukemia, so the T cells may come from the graft donor. The sequences come from peripheral blood, collected 60 days after TCRalphabeta/CD19-depleted stem cell transplant.

The CDR3 DNA follows: TGTGCCAGCTCACCACTTGCTGGGACCAGCTCCTACGAGCAGTACTTC. It codes for CASSPLAGTSSYEQYF. This sequence joins TRBV18 and TRBJ2-7, with D possibly called TRBD1 or TRBD2 (5 bases each). The germline V and J ends were trimmed by 1 base and 0 bases, with 13 bases remaining between them. The CDR3 totals 16 residues. The germline V gene encodes CDR1 KGHSH and CDR2 LQKENI. The complete variable domain, with remaining parts taken from reference TRBV18 and TRBJ2-7, reads NAGVMQNPRHLVRRRGQEARLRCSPMKGHSHVYWYRQLPEEGLKFMVYLQKENIIDESGMPKERFSAEFPKEGPSILRIQQVVRGDSAAYFCASSPLAGTSSYEQYFGPGTRLTVT.